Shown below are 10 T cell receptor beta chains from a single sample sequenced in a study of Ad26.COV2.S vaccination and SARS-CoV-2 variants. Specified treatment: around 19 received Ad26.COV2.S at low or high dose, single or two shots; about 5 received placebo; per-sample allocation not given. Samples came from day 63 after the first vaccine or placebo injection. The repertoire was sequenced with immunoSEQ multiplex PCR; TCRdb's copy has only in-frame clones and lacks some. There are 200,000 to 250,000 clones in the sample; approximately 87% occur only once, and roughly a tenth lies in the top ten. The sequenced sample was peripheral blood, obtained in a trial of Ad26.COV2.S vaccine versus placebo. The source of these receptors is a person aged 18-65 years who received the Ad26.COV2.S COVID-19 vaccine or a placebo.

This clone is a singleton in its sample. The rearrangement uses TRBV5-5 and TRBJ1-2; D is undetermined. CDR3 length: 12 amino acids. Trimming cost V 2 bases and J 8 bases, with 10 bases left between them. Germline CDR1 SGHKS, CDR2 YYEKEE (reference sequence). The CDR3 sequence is CASSLAGRGYTF. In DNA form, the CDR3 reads TGTGCCAGCAGCTTAGCGGGTAGGGGCTACACCTTC.

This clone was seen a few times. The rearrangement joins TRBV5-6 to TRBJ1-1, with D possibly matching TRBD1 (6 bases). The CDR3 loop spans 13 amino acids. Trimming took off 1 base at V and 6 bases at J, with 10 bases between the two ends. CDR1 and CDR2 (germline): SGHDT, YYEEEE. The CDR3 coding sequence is TGTGCCAGCAGCTTGCAGGGGCGGGCTGAAGCTTTCTTT. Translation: CASSLQGRAEAFF.

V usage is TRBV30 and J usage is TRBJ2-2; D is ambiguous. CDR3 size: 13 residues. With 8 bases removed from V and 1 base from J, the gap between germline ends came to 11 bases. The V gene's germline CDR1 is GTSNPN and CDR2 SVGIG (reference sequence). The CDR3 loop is CATSTKNTGELFF. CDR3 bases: TGTGCCACTTCGACAAAGAACACCGGGGAGCTGTTTTTT. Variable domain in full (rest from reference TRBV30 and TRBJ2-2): SQTIHQWPATLVQPVGSPLSLECTVEGTSNPNLYWYRQAAGRGLQLLFYSVGIGQISSEVPQNLSASRPQDRQFILSSKKLLLSDSGFYLCATSTKNTGELFFGEGSRLTVL.

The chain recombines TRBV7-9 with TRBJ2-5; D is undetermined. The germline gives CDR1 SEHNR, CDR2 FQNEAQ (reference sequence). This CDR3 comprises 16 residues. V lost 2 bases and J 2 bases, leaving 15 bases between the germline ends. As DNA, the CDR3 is TGTGCCAGCAGCTTAAGGTTTTGGGGTTTTCAAGAGACCCAGTACTTC. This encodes CASSLRFWGFQETQYF.

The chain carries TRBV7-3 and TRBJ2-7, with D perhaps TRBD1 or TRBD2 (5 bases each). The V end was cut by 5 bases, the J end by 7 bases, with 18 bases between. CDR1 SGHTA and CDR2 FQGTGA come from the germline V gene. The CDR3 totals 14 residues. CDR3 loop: CASSQNEGFREQYF. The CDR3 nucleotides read TGTGCCAGCAGCCAAAACGAGGGGTTTAGGGAGCAGTACTTC.

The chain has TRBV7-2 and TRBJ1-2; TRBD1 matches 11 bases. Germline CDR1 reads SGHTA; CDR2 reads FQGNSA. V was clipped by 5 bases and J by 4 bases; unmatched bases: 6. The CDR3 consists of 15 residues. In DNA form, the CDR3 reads TGTGCCAGCAGCGCGGACAGGGGGCTCATCTATGGCTACACCTTC. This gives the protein CASSADRGLIYGYTF.

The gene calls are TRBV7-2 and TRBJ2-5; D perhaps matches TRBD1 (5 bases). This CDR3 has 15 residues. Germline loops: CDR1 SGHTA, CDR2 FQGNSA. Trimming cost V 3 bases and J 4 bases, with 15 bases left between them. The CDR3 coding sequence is TGTGCCAGCAGCTTCGCTCCAGGGATGGGAGAGACCCAGTACTTC. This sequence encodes CASSFAPGMGETQYF.

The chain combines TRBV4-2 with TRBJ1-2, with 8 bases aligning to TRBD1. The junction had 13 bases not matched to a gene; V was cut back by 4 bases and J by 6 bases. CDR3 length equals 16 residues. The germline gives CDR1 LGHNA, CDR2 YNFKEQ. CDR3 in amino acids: CASSPDGQGNSNGYTF. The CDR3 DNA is TGTGCCAGCAGCCCAGACGGACAGGGAAATTCAAATGGCTACACCTTC.

As DNA, the CDR3 is TGTGCCAGCAGTGACATGGGGGGGGATCGTTCACCCCTCCACTTT. Protein sequence: CASSDMGGDRSPLHF. The rearrangement uses TRBV25-1 and TRBJ1-6; perhaps TRBD1 as D (5 bases). V gave up 3 bases and J gave up 9 bases, with 15 bases separating them. Germline CDR1 and CDR2: MGHDK and SYGVNS. The CDR3 totals 15 residues. The full variable domain, in which reference TRBV25-1 and TRBJ1-6 provide the parts outside the CDR3, is EADIYQTPRYLVIGTGKKITLECSQTMGHDKMYWYQQDPGMELHLIHYSYGVNSTEKGDLSSESTVSRIRTEHFPLTLESARPSHTSQYLCASSDMGGDRSPLHFGNGTRLTVT.

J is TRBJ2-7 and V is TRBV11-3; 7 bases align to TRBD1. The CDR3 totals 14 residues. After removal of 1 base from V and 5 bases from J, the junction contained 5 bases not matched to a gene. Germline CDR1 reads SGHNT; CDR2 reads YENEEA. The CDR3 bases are TGTGCCAGCAGCTTAGGACAGGGTGAAAACGAGCAGTACTTC. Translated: CASSLGQGENEQYF.